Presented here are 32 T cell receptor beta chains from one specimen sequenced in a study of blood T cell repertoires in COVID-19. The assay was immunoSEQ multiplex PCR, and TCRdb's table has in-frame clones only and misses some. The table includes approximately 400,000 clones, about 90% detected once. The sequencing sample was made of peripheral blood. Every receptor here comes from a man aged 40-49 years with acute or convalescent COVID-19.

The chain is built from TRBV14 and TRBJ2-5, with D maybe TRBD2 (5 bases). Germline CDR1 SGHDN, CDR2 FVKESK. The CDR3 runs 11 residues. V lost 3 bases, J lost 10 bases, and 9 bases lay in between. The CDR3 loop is CASSHLEVQYF. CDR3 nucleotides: TGTGCCAGCAGCCATTTGGAGGTCCAGTACTTC.

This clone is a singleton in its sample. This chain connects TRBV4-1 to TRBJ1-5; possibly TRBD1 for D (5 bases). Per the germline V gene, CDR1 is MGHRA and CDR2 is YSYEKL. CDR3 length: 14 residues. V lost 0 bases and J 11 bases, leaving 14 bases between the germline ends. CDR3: CASSQDYTGLSQHF. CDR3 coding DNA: TGCGCCAGCAGCCAAGATTATACGGGACTGTCCCAGCATTTT.

CDR3 sequence: CASRRGRHGYTF. The CDR3 nucleotides are TGTGCCAGCAGGAGGGGGCGGCATGGCTACACCTTC. The chain carries TRBV11-2 and TRBJ1-2; 7 bases are a match to TRBD1. J was trimmed by 6 bases and V by 6 bases; bases with no gene match: 4. From germline, CDR1 is SGHAT and CDR2 FQNNGV. The CDR3 is 12 residues long.

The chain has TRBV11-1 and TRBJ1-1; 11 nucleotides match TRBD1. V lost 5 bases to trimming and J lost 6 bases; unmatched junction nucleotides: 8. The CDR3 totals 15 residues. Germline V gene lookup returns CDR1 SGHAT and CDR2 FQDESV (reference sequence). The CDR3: CASSPGQGAMAEAFF. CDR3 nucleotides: TGTGCCAGCAGCCCAGGACAGGGGGCGATGGCTGAAGCTTTCTTT.

The CDR3 sequence: CASSHRTGVGNTIYF. The CDR3 region has the DNA TGTGCCAGCAGTCATCGGACAGGGGTTGGAAACACCATATATTTT. The chain recombines TRBV6-5 with TRBJ1-3; 9 bases are a match to TRBD1. This CDR3 has 15 residues. Germline CDR1 is MNHEY and CDR2 is SVGAGI. Germline trimming cut 5 bases from V and 3 bases from J; bases unmatched to any gene: 5.

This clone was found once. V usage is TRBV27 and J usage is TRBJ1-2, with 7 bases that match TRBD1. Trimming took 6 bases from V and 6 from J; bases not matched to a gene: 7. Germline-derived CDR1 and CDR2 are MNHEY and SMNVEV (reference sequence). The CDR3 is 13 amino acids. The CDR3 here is CASRTGMSNGYTF. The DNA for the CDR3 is TGTGCCAGCAGGACAGGGATGTCAAATGGCTACACCTTC.

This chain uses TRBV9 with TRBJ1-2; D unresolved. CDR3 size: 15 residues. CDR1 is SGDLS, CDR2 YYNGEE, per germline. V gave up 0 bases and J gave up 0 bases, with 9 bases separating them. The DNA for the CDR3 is TGTGCCAGCAGCGTAGCTTACAGTACTAACTATGGCTACACCTTC. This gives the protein CASSVAYSTNYGYTF.

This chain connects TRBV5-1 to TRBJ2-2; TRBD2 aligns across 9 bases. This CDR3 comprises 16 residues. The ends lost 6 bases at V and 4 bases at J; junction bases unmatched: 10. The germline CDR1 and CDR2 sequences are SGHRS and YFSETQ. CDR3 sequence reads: CASTKSGRQVTGELFF. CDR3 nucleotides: TGCGCCAGCACCAAGAGCGGGAGGCAGGTCACCGGGGAGCTGTTTTTT.

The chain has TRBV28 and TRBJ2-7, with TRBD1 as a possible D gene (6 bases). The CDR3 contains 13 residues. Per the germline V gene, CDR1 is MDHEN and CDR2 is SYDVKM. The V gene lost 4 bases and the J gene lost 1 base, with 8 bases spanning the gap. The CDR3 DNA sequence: TGTGCCAGCAGTTCCGGACAGTCCTACGAGCAGTACTTC. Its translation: CASSSGQSYEQYF.

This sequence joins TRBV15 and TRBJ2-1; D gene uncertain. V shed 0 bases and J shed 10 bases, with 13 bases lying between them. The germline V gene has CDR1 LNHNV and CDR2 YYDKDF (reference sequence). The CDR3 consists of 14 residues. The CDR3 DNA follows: TGTGCCACCAGCAGAGACCCCTCTGGAGCCGAGCAGTTCTTC. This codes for CATSRDPSGAEQFF.

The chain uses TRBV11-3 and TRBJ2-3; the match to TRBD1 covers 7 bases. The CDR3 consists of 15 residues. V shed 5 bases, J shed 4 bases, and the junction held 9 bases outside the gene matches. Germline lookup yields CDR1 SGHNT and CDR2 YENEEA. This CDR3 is CASSPTGVGPDTQYF. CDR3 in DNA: TGTGCCAGCAGCCCCACAGGGGTAGGTCCAGATACGCAGTATTTT. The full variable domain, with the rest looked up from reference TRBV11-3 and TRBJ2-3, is EAGVVQSPRYKIIEKKQPVAFWCNPISGHNTLYWYLQNLGQGPELLIRYENEEAVDDSQLPKDRFSAERLKGVDSTLKIQPAELGDSAVYLCASSPTGVGPDTQYFGPGTRLTVL.

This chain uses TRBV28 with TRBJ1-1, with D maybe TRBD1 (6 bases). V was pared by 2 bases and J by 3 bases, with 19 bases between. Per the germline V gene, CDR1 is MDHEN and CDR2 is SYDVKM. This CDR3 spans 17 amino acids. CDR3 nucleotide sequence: TGTGCCAGCAGTTTACTCCGATTCAGGGGAAGGCACACTGAAGCTTTCTTT. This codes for CASSLLRFRGRHTEAFF. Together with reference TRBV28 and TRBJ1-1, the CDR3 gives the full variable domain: DVKVTQSSRYLVKRTGEKVFLECVQDMDHENMFWYRQDPGLGLRLIYFSYDVKMKEKGDIPEGYSVSREKKERFSLILESASTNQTSMYLCASSLLRFRGRHTEAFFGQGTRLTVV.

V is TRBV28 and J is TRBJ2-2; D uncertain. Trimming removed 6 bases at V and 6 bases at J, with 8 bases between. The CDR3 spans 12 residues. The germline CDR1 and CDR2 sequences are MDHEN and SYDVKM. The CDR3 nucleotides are TGTGCCAGCAGAGTGAGTGCCGGGGAGCTGTTTTTT. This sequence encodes CASRVSAGELFF.

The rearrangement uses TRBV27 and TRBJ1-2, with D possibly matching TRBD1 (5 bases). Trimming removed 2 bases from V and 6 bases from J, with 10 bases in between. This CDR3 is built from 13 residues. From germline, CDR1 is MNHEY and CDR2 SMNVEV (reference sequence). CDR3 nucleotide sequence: TGTGCCAGCAGTTTAAAGGGGCAGCATGGCTACACCTTC. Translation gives CASSLKGQHGYTF.

CDR3 region: CASSLLAGNTIYF. CDR3 in DNA: TGTGCCAGCAGCTTACTGGCTGGAAACACCATATATTTT. The chain uses TRBV5-6 and TRBJ1-3; D gene ambiguous. V lost 2 bases to trimming and J lost 2 bases, with 5 bases between them. There are 13 residues in the CDR3. CDR1 is SGHDT and CDR2 is YYEEEE in the germline V gene.

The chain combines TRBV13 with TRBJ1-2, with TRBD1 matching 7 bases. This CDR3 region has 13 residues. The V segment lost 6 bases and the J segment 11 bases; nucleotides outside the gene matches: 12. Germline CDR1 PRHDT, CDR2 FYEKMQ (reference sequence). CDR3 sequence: CASRTDRDHLYTF. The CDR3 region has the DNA TGTGCCAGCAGAACCGACAGGGACCACCTATACACCTTC. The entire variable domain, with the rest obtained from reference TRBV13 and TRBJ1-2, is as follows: AAGVIQSPRHLIKEKRETATLKCYPIPRHDTVYWYQQGPGQDPQFLISFYEKMQSDKGSIPDRFSAQQFSDYHSELNMSSLELGDSALYFCASRTDRDHLYTFGSGTRLTVV.

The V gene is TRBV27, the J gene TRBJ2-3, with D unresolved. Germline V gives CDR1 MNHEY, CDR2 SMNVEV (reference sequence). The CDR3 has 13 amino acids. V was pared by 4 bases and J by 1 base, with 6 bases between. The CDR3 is CASSWHRTDTQYF. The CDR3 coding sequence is TGTGCCAGCAGTTGGCATCGCACAGATACGCAGTATTTT.

The CDR3 loop reads CASGQMTGNEAFF. DNA of the CDR3: TGCGCCAGCGGACAGATGACAGGGAATGAAGCTTTCTTT. The J gene is TRBJ1-1, the V gene TRBV5-1; 7 bases are a match to TRBD1. Trimming at V came to 7 bases and at J to 7 bases, leaving 10 bases not matched to a gene. Germline V gene sequence: CDR1 SGHRS, CDR2 YFSETQ. The CDR3 runs 13 residues.

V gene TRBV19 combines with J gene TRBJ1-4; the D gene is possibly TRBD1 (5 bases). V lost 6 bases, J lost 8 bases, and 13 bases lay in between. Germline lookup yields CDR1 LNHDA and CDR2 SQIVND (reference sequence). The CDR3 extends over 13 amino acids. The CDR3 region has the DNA TGTGCCAGTAGAGTCAGGGCAGACGAAAAACTGTTTTTT. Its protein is CASRVRADEKLFF.

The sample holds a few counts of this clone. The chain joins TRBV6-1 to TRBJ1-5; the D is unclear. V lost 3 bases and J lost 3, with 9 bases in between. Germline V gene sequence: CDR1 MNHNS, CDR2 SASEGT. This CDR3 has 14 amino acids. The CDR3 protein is CASSDIVDNQPQHF. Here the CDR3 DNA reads TGTGCCAGCAGTGATATAGTAGACAATCAGCCCCAGCATTTT.

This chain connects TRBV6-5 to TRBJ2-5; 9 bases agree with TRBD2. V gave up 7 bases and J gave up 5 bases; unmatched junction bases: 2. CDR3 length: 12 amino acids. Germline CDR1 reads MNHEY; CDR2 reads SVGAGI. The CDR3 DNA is TGTGCCAGCACTAGCGGGGCGGAGACCCAGTACTTC. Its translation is CASTSGAETQYF.

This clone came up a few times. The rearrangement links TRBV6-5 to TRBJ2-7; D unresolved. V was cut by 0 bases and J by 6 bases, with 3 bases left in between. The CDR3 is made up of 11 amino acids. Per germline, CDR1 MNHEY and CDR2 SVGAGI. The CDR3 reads CASSYSSEQYF. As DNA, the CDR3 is TGTGCCAGCAGTTACTCGAGCGAGCAGTACTTC.

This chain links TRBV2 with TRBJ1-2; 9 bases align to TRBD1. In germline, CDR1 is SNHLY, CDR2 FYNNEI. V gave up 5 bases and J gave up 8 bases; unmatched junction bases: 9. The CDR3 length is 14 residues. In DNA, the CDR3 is TGTGCCAGCAGTTACAGGGGGCCCGACGGCGGCTACACCTTC. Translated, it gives CASSYRGPDGGYTF.

This chain's CDR3 is CAISDPSGSGNEQFF. CDR3 DNA sequence: TGTGCCATCAGCGACCCTAGCGGGAGTGGTAATGAGCAGTTCTTC. V and J are TRBV10-3 and TRBJ2-1, with 10 bases fitting TRBD2. V gave up 6 bases and J gave up 7 bases; unmatched junction bases: 9. This CDR3 is 15 amino acids long. Germline V lookup: CDR1 ENHRY, CDR2 SYGVKD.

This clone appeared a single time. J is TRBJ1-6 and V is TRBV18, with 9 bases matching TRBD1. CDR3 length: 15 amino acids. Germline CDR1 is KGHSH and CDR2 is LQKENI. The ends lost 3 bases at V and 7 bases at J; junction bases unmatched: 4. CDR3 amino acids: CASSPDRGKNSPLHF. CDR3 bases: TGTGCCAGCTCACCGGACAGGGGAAAGAATTCACCCCTCCACTTT.

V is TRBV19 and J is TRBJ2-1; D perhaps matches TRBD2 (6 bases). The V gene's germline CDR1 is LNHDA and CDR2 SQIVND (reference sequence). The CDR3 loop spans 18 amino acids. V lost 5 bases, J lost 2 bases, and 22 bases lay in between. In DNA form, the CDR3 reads TGTGCCAGTAGTCCTGGTGGGAAGGGAGGACGCCCCTACAATGAGCAGTTCTTC. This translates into CASSPGGKGGRPYNEQFF.

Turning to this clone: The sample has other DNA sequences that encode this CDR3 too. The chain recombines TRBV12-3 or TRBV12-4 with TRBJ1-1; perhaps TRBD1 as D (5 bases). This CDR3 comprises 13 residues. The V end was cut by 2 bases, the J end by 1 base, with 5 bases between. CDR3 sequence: CASSLTGNTEAFF. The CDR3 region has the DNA TGTGCCAGCAGTTTAACAGGGAACACTGAAGCTTTCTTT.

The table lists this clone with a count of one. The CDR3 DNA is TGTGCCAGCTCACCGGTCAGGAACACTGAAGCTTTCTTT. Protein sequence: CASSPVRNTEAFF. The chain has TRBV18 and TRBJ1-1, with D unclear. The ends were cut back, 3 bases at V and 1 base at J, with 6 bases in the middle. CDR1 and CDR2 from the germline V gene are KGHSH and LQKENI. The CDR3 consists of 13 residues. The full variable domain, completed using reference TRBV18 and TRBJ1-1, is NAGVMQNPRHLVRRRGQEARLRCSPMKGHSHVYWYRQLPEEGLKFMVYLQKENIIDESGMPKERFSAEFPKEGPSILRIQQVVRGDSAAYFCASSPVRNTEAFFGQGTRLTVV.

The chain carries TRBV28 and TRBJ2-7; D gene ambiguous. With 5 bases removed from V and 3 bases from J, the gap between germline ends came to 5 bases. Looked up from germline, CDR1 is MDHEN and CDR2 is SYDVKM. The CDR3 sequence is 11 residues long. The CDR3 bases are TGTGCCAGCAGTGCTAGCTACGAGCAGTACTTC. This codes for CASSASYEQYF.

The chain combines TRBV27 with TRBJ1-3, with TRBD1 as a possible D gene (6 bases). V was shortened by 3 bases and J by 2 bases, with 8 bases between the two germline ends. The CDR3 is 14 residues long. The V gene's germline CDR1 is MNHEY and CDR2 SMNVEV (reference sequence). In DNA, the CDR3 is TGTGCCAGCAGTTTCACAGGGACTGGAAACACCATATATTTT. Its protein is CASSFTGTGNTIYF.

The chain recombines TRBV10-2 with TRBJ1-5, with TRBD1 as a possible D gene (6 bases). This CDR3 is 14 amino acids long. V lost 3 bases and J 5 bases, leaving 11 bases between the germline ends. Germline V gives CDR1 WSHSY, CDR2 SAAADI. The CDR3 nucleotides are TGCGCCAGCAGTGATCGGGGACAATATCAGCCCCAGCATTTT. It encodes CASSDRGQYQPQHF.

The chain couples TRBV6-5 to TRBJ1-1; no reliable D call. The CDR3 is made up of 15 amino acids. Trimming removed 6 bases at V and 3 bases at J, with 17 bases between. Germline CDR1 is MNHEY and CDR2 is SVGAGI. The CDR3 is CASRDPGQRDTEAFF. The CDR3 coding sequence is TGTGCCAGCAGAGACCCCGGGCAGAGGGACACTGAAGCTTTCTTT.